The 31 T cell receptor beta chains below all came from one sample that was sequenced in a study of shared T cell receptors in the human thymus. The repertoire was sequenced with immunoSEQ multiplex PCR; TCRdb's copy has only in-frame clones and lacks some. The sample comprises more than 550,000 clones, about 90% of which are singletons, and about 0.0094% rests with the top ten. These data were also reused for a study on human thymus T cells.

The sequencing input was thymocytes. These TCRs come from a boy under two years old with a congenital heart defect.

V gene TRBV7-9 combines with J gene TRBJ1-2; no clear D gene. V was cut by 1 base and J by 4 bases, with 19 bases left in between. The CDR3 length is 17 residues. Germline values: CDR1 SEHNR, CDR2 FQNEAQ (reference sequence). In DNA form, the CDR3 reads TGTGCCAGCAGCTTAGTTGATGTGGGCAGGTCTTCCTATGGCTACACCTTC. Translation gives CASSLVDVGRSSYGYTF. Drawing the rest from reference TRBV7-9 and TRBJ1-2, the complete variable domain is DTGVSQNPRHKITKRGQNVTFRCDPISEHNRLYWYRQTLGQGPEFLTYFQNEAQLEKSRLLSDRFSAERPKGSFSTLEIQRTEQGDSAMYLCASSLVDVGRSSYGYTFGSGTRLTVV.

The V call is TRBV4-1, the J call TRBJ2-7; 9 nucleotides align to TRBD2. V was clipped by 0 bases and J by 4 bases; unmatched bases: 10. The CDR3 is 17 residues long. CDR1 MGHRA and CDR2 YSYEKL come from the germline V gene. This CDR3 reads CASSQETSSGEQYEQYF. DNA of the CDR3: TGCGCCAGCAGCCAAGAAACCTCTAGCGGGGAACAATACGAGCAGTACTTC.

The gene calls are TRBV4-1 and TRBJ2-5; a weak D match, TRBD1 (6 bases). This CDR3 has 13 amino acids. V lost 3 bases, J lost 5 bases, and 10 bases lay in between. Germline CDR1 reads MGHRA; CDR2 reads YSYEKL. The CDR3 DNA sequence: TGCGCCAGCAGCCATGCAGGGGACGAGACCCAGTACTTC. Translating gives CASSHAGDETQYF.

The chain links TRBV11-2 to TRBJ2-6, with D perhaps TRBD1 (6 bases). Trimming cost V 5 bases and J 1 base, with 9 bases left between them. From germline, CDR1 is SGHAT and CDR2 FQNNGV. This CDR3 has 15 residues. CDR3 DNA sequence: TGTGCCAGCAGCCCAGGGGAGTCTGGGGCCAACGTCCTGACTTTC. It codes for CASSPGESGANVLTF.

The V call is TRBV4-3, the J call TRBJ2-1, with TRBD2 identical over 9 bases. Germline V gives CDR1 LGHNA, CDR2 YSLEER. The CDR3 sequence is 15 residues long. The junction had 6 bases not matched to a gene; V was cut back by 0 bases and J by 9 bases. The CDR3 bases are TGCGCCAGCAGCCAAGATGAGCGGGAGGTCAGTGAGCAGTTCTTC. Amino acids: CASSQDEREVSEQFF.

This rearrangement joins TRBV28 to TRBJ1-4; D is uncertain. Trimming stripped 5 bases from V and 4 bases from J, with 14 bases between. CDR3 length equals 15 residues. Germline loops: CDR1 MDHEN, CDR2 SYDVKM. The DNA for the CDR3 is TGTGCCAGCAGTCCTCGATCAAGCCATAATGAAAAACTGTTTTTT. Amino acids: CASSPRSSHNEKLFF.

The count of this clone is one. The chain recombines TRBV14 with TRBJ2-1; D gene unclear. Deletions cut 4 bases from V and 4 bases from J, with 14 bases between. The CDR3 consists of 15 residues. Looked up from germline, CDR1 is SGHDN and CDR2 is FVKESK. The CDR3 reads CASSPRRVRYNEQFF. CDR3 DNA sequence: TGTGCCAGCAGCCCCCGACGGGTCCGGTACAATGAGCAGTTCTTC.

The chain links TRBV7-8 to TRBJ2-1, with D possibly matching TRBD2 (6 bases). Per germline, CDR1 SGHVS and CDR2 FQNEAQ. This CDR3 is built from 16 residues. Trimming cost V 5 bases and J 8 bases, with 22 bases left between them. The CDR3 spells CASSPPGASAGHEQFF. Here the CDR3 DNA reads TGTGCCAGCAGCCCCCCCGGGGCTAGCGCTGGGCATGAGCAGTTCTTC.

V usage is TRBV7-6 and J usage is TRBJ1-5; D uncertain. The CDR3 sequence is 17 residues long. V lost 5 bases to trimming and J lost 5 bases, with 22 bases between them. Germline V gene sequence: CDR1 SGHVS, CDR2 FNYEAQ. CDR3 DNA: TGTGCCAGCAGCCCCCGGGTCGACGGCCTCGGGGATCAGCCCCAGCATTTT. This gives the protein CASSPRVDGLGDQPQHF.

The rearrangement joins TRBV10-1 to TRBJ2-3; D call uncertain. Trimming removed 2 bases at V and 4 bases at J, with 22 bases between. Germline CDR1 reads WNHNN; CDR2 reads SYGVQD (reference sequence). The CDR3 has 18 residues. This CDR3 reads CASSEGTPDAQYPDTQYF. The CDR3 DNA reads as TGCGCCAGCAGTGAGGGTACGCCAGACGCACAGTATCCAGATACGCAGTATTTT.

The rearrangement joins TRBV5-1 to TRBJ2-1; 8 nucleotides agree with TRBD1. V was clipped by 3 bases and J by 6 bases; unmatched bases: 11. This CDR3 spans 16 amino acids. The V gene's germline CDR1 is SGHRS and CDR2 YFSETQ. The CDR3 DNA sequence: TGCGCCAGCAGCTACGGAAGACAGGGGTTCGGCAATGAGCAGTTCTTC. Amino acid sequence: CASSYGRQGFGNEQFF.

The chain uses TRBV28 and TRBJ1-5; weak D call: TRBD1 (6 bases). The CDR3 covers 15 residues. Germline V gene data show CDR1 as MDHEN and CDR2 as SYDVKM. The V gene lost 10 bases and the J gene lost 4 bases, with 20 bases spanning the gap. CDR3 in DNA: TGTGCCACCTCCTCACAGGAGAGGGGGAATCAGCCCCAGCATTTT. It specifies CATSSQERGNQPQHF.

The V and J genes are TRBV9 and TRBJ2-1; 8 nucleotides match TRBD1. The CDR3 loop spans 14 amino acids. Trimming removed 3 bases from V and 8 bases from J; junction bases left unmatched: 7. Per the germline V gene, CDR1 is SGDLS and CDR2 is YYNGEE. As DNA, the CDR3 is TGTGCCAGCAGCGCCGCGACAGGGGCAGATGAGCAGTTCTTC. Its translation: CASSAATGADEQFF.

This chain uses TRBV6-6 with TRBJ2-7; D possibly corresponds to TRBD1 (5 bases). This CDR3 has 12 amino acids. Trimming pared 10 bases from V and 1 base from J, leaving 11 bases between. Germline-derived CDR1 and CDR2 are MNHNY and SVGAGI (reference sequence). The CDR3 nucleotides are TGTGCCACCACCACAGGTTCCTACGAGCAGTACTTC. This codes for CATTTGSYEQYF.

The V call is TRBV28, the J call TRBJ1-6; no reliable D call. CDR3 size: 18 residues. Germline V lookup: CDR1 MDHEN, CDR2 SYDVKM. Trimming shortened V by 3 bases and J by 0 bases, and 15 bases separated the two germline ends. The CDR3 DNA reads TGTGCCAGCAGTTTCCTCTGGACTGGTAGCTCCTATAATTCACCCCTCCACTTT. It translates to CASSFLWTGSSYNSPLHF.

The chain carries TRBV5-4 and TRBJ2-7, with D uncertain. The CDR3 is made up of 13 amino acids. V lost 3 bases to trimming and J lost 5 bases, with 12 bases between them. Germline assignment: CDR1 SGHNT and CDR2 YYREEE (reference sequence). Here the CDR3 reads CASSSTPVDEQYF. The CDR3 DNA reads TGTGCCAGCAGCTCCACTCCGGTTGACGAGCAGTACTTC.

The V gene is TRBV5-1, the J gene TRBJ2-1; 7 positions match TRBD2. Germline assignment: CDR1 SGHRS and CDR2 YFSETQ. The CDR3 is 17 amino acids. The V gene end was trimmed by 1 base and the J gene end by 3 bases; junction bases not matched to a gene: 10. The CDR3 bases are TGCGCCAGCAGCTTGCGGTGGCTAGCGGTCAACTACAATGAGCAGTTCTTC. Translating gives CASSLRWLAVNYNEQFF. Full variable domain (outside the CDR3, taken from reference TRBV5-1 and TRBJ2-1): KAGVTQTPRYLIKTRGQQVTLSCSPISGHRSVSWYQQTPGQGLQFLFEYFSETQRNKGNFPGRFSGRQFSNSRSEMNVSTLELGDSALYLCASSLRWLAVNYNEQFFGPGTRLTVL.

J is TRBJ2-7 and V is TRBV5-6; TRBD2 matches 8 bases. Germline CDR1 reads SGHDT; CDR2 reads YYEEEE. The length of the CDR3 is 14 residues. Unmatched junction bases numbered 6, after V lost 1 base and J lost 6 bases. The CDR3 loop reads CASSLTGGPVEQYF. The DNA for the CDR3 is TGTGCCAGCAGCTTGACGGGGGGGCCTGTCGAGCAGTACTTC.

On this clone: A junction end diverges from the germline sequence, so it may reflect a read error. The same CDR3 also results from other DNA sequences found in this sample. The chain recombines TRBV5-3 with TRBJ1-6; D gene uncertain. Being an ORF, TRBV5-3 has a function that is uncertain. CDR3 length: 15 residues. Written as DNA, the CDR3 is TGTGCCAGAAGCTTGATATTCCAGGTTTATTCCCCCCTCCACTTT. It codes for CARSLIFQVYSPLHF.

The chain couples TRBV30 to TRBJ2-5; no reliable D call. The CDR3 has 15 amino acids. The V gene lost 1 base and the J gene lost 1 base, with 13 bases spanning the gap. CDR1 is GTSNPN and CDR2 is SVGIG in the germline V gene (reference sequence). The CDR3 coding sequence is TGTGCCTGGAGTGGTGACTCGACCCCCCAAGAGACCCAGTACTTC. Amino acids: CAWSGDSTPQETQYF.

This CDR3 is CASSHQAVGGGADTQYF. The CDR3 DNA reads as TGTGCCAGCAGCCACCAGGCGGTGGGAGGAGGTGCAGATACGCAGTATTTT. The chain recombines TRBV7-9 with TRBJ2-3; the D gene is possibly TRBD2 (6 bases). The CDR3 loop spans 17 amino acids. V lost 5 bases to trimming and J lost 4 bases, with 22 bases between them. From germline, CDR1 is SEHNR and CDR2 FQNEAQ (reference sequence).

The chain uses TRBV28 and TRBJ2-5; maybe TRBD2 (6 bases). V lost 3 bases, J lost 5 bases, and 31 bases lay in between. The CDR3 spans 20 residues. Germline-derived CDR1 and CDR2 are MDHEN and SYDVKM. CDR3 sequence reads: CASSLFHRVKGRDSLETQYF. For the CDR3, the DNA is TGTGCCAGCAGTTTGTTCCACAGAGTAAAAGGGCGGGATTCCTTGGAGACCCAGTACTTC.

This sequence joins TRBV13 and TRBJ2-5; 7 bases fit TRBD2. CDR1 and CDR2 (germline): PRHDT, FYEKMQ (reference sequence). This CDR3 is 14 amino acids long. Unmatched junction bases numbered 5, after V lost 5 bases and J lost 2 bases. The CDR3 region is CASSQTSEQETQYF. The CDR3 nucleotides read TGTGCCAGCAGCCAAACTAGCGAGCAAGAGACCCAGTACTTC.

J is TRBJ1-1 and V is TRBV30; D is possibly TRBD1 (5 bases). V was shortened by 1 base and J by 6 bases, with 15 bases between the two germline ends. There are 14 residues in the CDR3. Germline CDR1 and CDR2: GTSNPN and SVGIG (reference sequence). In DNA form, the CDR3 reads TGTGCCTGGAGTGCGGGTTCGGACAACCCTGAAGCTTTCTTT. Translation gives CAWSAGSDNPEAFF.

The V gene is TRBV19, the J gene TRBJ1-2, with no clear D. Germline assignment: CDR1 LNHDA and CDR2 SQIVND (reference sequence). The CDR3 runs to 14 residues. Trimming took 7 bases from V and 7 from J, leaving 19 bases between them. In nucleotides, the CDR3 is TGTGCCAGTACCATCAGAGGCTTAGAAGGTGGCTACACCTTC. Protein product: CASTIRGLEGGYTF. The complete variable domain, with remaining parts taken from reference TRBV19 and TRBJ1-2, reads DGGITQSPKYLFRKEGQNVTLSCEQNLNHDAMYWYRQDPGQGLRLIYYSQIVNDFQKGDIAEGYSVSREKKESFPLTVTSAQKNPTAFYLCASTIRGLEGGYTFGSGTRLTVV.

The genes are TRBV7-9 and TRBJ2-7; unclear D gene. V was cut by 8 bases and J by 2 bases, with 19 bases left in between. The CDR3 loop spans 15 amino acids. The germline V gene encodes CDR1 SEHNR and CDR2 FQNEAQ (reference sequence). The CDR3, as DNA: TGTGCCAGCGCCCGAGGCCCTTGTCACCCCTACGAGCAGTACTTC. It translates to CASARGPCHPYEQYF.

The chain has TRBV1 and TRBJ1-5; the table assigns TRBD1, which was not confirmed against the DNA. TRBV1 is assigned pseudogene status. This CDR3 spans 17 amino acids. The CDR3 here is CTSSQSIPGYSNQPQHF. CDR3 nucleotide sequence: TGCACCAGCAGCCAGAGTATACCAGGATATAGCAATCAGCCCCAGCATTTT.

The V call is TRBV19, the J call TRBJ1-5, with 7 bases lining up with TRBD1. Germline CDR1 and CDR2: LNHDA and SQIVND (reference sequence). Trimming removed 3 bases from V and 0 bases from J; junction bases left unmatched: 8. CDR3 length: 17 amino acids. This chain's CDR3 is CASSIGDRLYSNQPQHF. Here the CDR3 DNA reads TGTGCCAGTAGTATCGGGGACAGACTGTATAGCAATCAGCCCCAGCATTTT. The variable domain in full, with the rest retrieved from reference TRBV19 and TRBJ1-5, is DGGITQSPKYLFRKEGQNVTLSCEQNLNHDAMYWYRQDPGQGLRLIYYSQIVNDFQKGDIAEGYSVSREKKESFPLTVTSAQKNPTAFYLCASSIGDRLYSNQPQHFGDGTRLSIL.

The rearrangement joins TRBV6-1 to TRBJ1-1; no clear D. Germline V CDR1 and CDR2: MNHNS, SASEGT. V lost 5 bases, J lost 2 bases, and 6 bases lay in between. The CDR3 is 12 residues long. The DNA of the CDR3 is TGTGCCAGCAGTCGGACTAACACTGAAGCTTTCTTT. Translated, it gives CASSRTNTEAFF.

The chain employs TRBV13 and TRBJ1-6; 9 bases are a match to TRBD1. V was clipped by 4 bases and J by 8 bases; unmatched bases: 12. This CDR3 has 17 amino acids. The germline CDR1 and CDR2 sequences are PRHDT and FYEKMQ (reference sequence). CDR3 in amino acids: CASSSSDKDRGDSPLHF. The CDR3 region has the DNA TGTGCCAGCAGCTCTAGTGATAAGGACAGGGGAGATTCACCCCTCCACTTT.

This clone has a handful of counts. The chain carries TRBV6-1 and TRBJ1-5; the match to TRBD1 covers 8 bases. The V segment lost 6 bases and the J segment 5 bases; nucleotides outside the gene matches: 6. This CDR3 region has 14 residues. Germline lookup yields CDR1 MNHNS and CDR2 SASEGT. CDR3 bases: TGTGCCAGCAGCCCCGGACAGGGCCATCAGCCCCAGCATTTT. Protein: CASSPGQGHQPQHF.